This record covers a single T cell receptor beta chain. This clonotype was seen only a few times. What this receptor recognizes is not known. The sample holds no much larger clone one base away, and base qualities are not on file. Library preparation used 5' RACE. Sequencing was performed on an Illumina HiSeq 2500. A second PCR of 7 to 11 cycles was performed with a sample-barcoded 5' primer and a J-beta primer mix. A unique molecular identifier was introduced onto each TCR beta cDNA molecule by a template-switch 5' adaptor carrying 12 random nucleotides. At least 3 million CDR3-containing paired-end reads were obtained from each sample. First-strand cDNA was synthesized from all RNA with the Mint cDNA synthesis kit, primed by a TRBC-specific oligonucleotide. Following uracil-DNA glycosylase treatment, a first 18-cycle PCR with universal primers M1SS and BC2_uni_R was performed on all cDNA. Per the authors' processing: For normalization, 1 million high-quality reads, each with a distinct molecular identifier, were randomly selected from each sample. Instead of being binned into consensus sequences, reads with shared molecular identifiers were discarded. MiTCR, run with a Q25 quality threshold and the strictest error-elimination algorithm, handled CDR3 identification, clonotype clustering and error correction. A nonparametric unseen species model with Euler transformation was used to estimate a lower bound on total TCR beta diversity. The public reads were reanalyzed by TCRdb: fastp trimming at Q25, MiXCR alignment, in-frame beta chains only. Entries that share a CDR3 protein sequence are merged under the most common genes and DNA. TCRdb assigned the V and J calls; the authors' analysis was not used. In all, the sample holds about 680,000 distinct CDR3 sequences, and about half of those were seen once. In total, the top ten clones hold around 32% of the sample.

The donors were around 39 Caucasian individuals from Russia, aged about 6 to 95 years, who were systemically healthy. Each donor gave about 9.7 milliliters of peripheral blood, drawn into EDTA-treated Vacutainer tubes. PBMCs were isolated by Ficoll-Paque density-gradient centrifugation, with at least 7 million obtained per sample. Trizol reagent was used to extract total RNA from PBMCs, with at least 5 micrograms per sample. For every donor, an aliquot of PBMCs went through flow cytometry to measure the percentages of naive CD45RAhigh/CD27high T cells. This sample is drawn from a study of blood T cells in healthy people across ages (dated by TCRdb to the mid-2010s). In terms of the full investigation: Template switching captured roughly one uniquely barcoded TCR beta cDNA molecule per two T cells in model experiments. For two donors (one aged 18 to 30 and one aged 80 or older), the study analyzed two additional independent replicas of 1 million unique cDNA reads from the same blood draw. To track age-related changes in TCR beta repertoire diversity, the study relied on deep sequencing normalized with unique cDNA molecular identifiers. To avoid experimental bias, donors of different ages were spread randomly across the sequencing lanes. The donors were split into four age groups: young (average about 15 years), middle-aged (39), aged (more than 55) and long-lived (approximately 80). The paper's findings and limits, for the study overall: Compared with the aged group, the long-lived group had more naive CD4+ T cells, fewer expanded clones and increased TCR diversity, suggesting age selection. Observed TCR beta diversity per million T cells fell roughly linearly with age, and a significant reduction was already apparent by age around 36. Estimates of total diversity from one million sequenced T cells were regarded as lower bounds and underestimates. Conclusive comparison of naive and antigen-experienced compartments was prevented by the profiling of bulk unsorted PBMCs. A strong correlation was found between observed TCR beta diversity and the percentage of naive T cells measured by flow cytometry. Donor CMV infection status was unknown, potentially confounding age-related changes in expanded clonotypes.

The specimen sequenced was blood. The source of this sequence is a woman aged 60-75 years in good health.

CDR3 region: CASSQERAGSDGYTF. The DNA reads TGTGCCAGCAGCCAAGAAAGGGCAGGGTCGGATGGCTACACCTTC. The sequence joins TRBV4-2 to TRBJ1-2, with a weak D call of TRBD1 (5 bases match). V and J lose 0 bases and 6 bases, and a span of 14 bases separates them. Its CDR3 holds 15 amino acids, cysteine through phenylalanine. The only DNA kept is the CDR3, 45 bases in frame from the first base. CDR1 is given as LGHNA and CDR2 as YNFKEQ, both from the germline V gene.